Below are 9 T cell receptor beta chains sequenced from a single sample in a study of T-cell memory formation after mild COVID-19. One entry per CDR3 protein results from TCRdb running MiXCR on the 5' RACE reads. Among some 130,000 distinct CDR3 sequences listed, approximately 15% were seen once. Sequenced sample: PBMCs or a T cell subset sorted from them (not recorded which). These receptors all stem from a man younger than 30 who had mild COVID-19 (a few samples of this study predate the infection). Cell type and time point are not known.

This clonotype was detected only a few times. This chain uses TRBV4-3 with TRBJ2-5, with TRBD2 matching 8 bases. The CDR3 is 17 amino acids. Germline V CDR1 and CDR2: LGHNA, YSLEER. V shed 5 bases, J shed 1 base, and the junction held 12 bases outside the gene matches. The CDR3 protein is CASSSQVGRGAQETQYF. CDR3 sequence (DNA): TGCGCCAGCAGCTCCCAAGTTGGGCGGGGGGCCCAAGAGACCCAGTACTTC.

This clonotype was seen a few times. In DNA, the CDR3 is TGTGCCAGCAGCTCGGGTCCCCTCGGAAACACCATATATTTT. Amino acids: CASSSGPLGNTIYF. J is TRBJ1-3 and V is TRBV28; D gene unclear. The germline V and J ends were trimmed by 6 bases and 4 bases, with 13 bases remaining between them. In germline, CDR1 is MDHEN, CDR2 SYDVKM. This CDR3 spans 14 amino acids.

The V and J genes are TRBV7-2 and TRBJ1-5, with D perhaps TRBD1 (5 bases). V shed 1 base and J shed 6 bases, with 16 bases lying between them. The CDR3 extends over 16 amino acids. In germline, CDR1 is SGHTA, CDR2 FQGNSA. The CDR3: CASSLGHGGVGQPQHF. CDR3 nucleotides: TGTGCCAGCAGCTTAGGTCATGGGGGAGTGGGTCAGCCCCAGCATTTT.

V gene TRBV5-4 combines with J gene TRBJ2-5, with a weak D call TRBD2 (6 bases). Germline CDR1 reads SGHNT; CDR2 reads YYREEE (reference sequence). The CDR3 sequence is 15 residues long. Trimming stripped 4 bases from V and 4 bases from J, with 17 bases between. The CDR3 sequence is CASSPIPAGLETQYF. The CDR3 DNA is TGTGCCAGCAGCCCCATCCCCGCGGGGCTAGAGACCCAGTACTTC.

This clonotype came up a few times. This chain connects TRBV10-2 to TRBJ1-1, with TRBD1 identical over 8 bases. The germline CDR1 and CDR2 sequences are WSHSY and SAAADI. Trimming cost V 6 bases and J 6 bases; bases outside gene matches: 6. The CDR3 has 13 residues. The CDR3 DNA sequence: TGCGCCAGCAGGGACAGGGTCTTGTCTGAAGCTTTCTTT. It translates to CASRDRVLSEAFF.

This sequence joins TRBV20-1 and TRBJ1-1; no definite D call. Trimming cost V 5 bases and J 8 bases, with 18 bases left between them. This CDR3 region has 13 residues. From germline, CDR1 is DFQATT and CDR2 SNEGSKA (reference sequence). DNA for the CDR3: TGCAGTGCTCAATACCCTTCGACTGGAGAAGCTTTCTTT. It encodes CSAQYPSTGEAFF.

Only a few counts were recorded for this clonotype. This sequence joins TRBV7-8 and TRBJ2-1; 10 bases are shared with TRBD2. Per the germline V gene, CDR1 is SGHVS and CDR2 is FQNEAQ. This CDR3 has 14 amino acids. V trimming: 1 base; J trimming: 14 bases; junction bases outside the gene matches: 8. The CDR3 protein is CASSLVLFSGGKFF. The CDR3, as DNA: TGTGCCAGCAGCTTAGTCCTATTTAGCGGGGGGAAGTTCTTC.

The rearrangement links TRBV12-3 or TRBV12-4 to TRBJ1-5; 10 nucleotides line up with TRBD1. CDR3 size: 18 residues. With 7 bases clipped from V and 0 bases from J, the junction kept 12 bases outside the gene matches. DNA for the CDR3: TGTGCCAGCAATCCCGGAGGGACAGGGGCGTATAGCAATCAGCCCCAGCATTTT. Protein: CASNPGGTGAYSNQPQHF.

This clonotype came up a few times. The gene calls are TRBV3-1 and TRBJ2-5, with a tentative D call TRBD2 (5 bases). There are 14 residues in the CDR3. Trimming shortened V by 2 bases and J by 0 bases, and 7 bases separated the two germline ends. Germline CDR1 LGHDT, CDR2 YNNKEL (reference sequence). CDR3 nucleotide sequence: TGTGCCAGCAGCCAAAGGCGGGACCAAGAGACCCAGTACTTC. As protein: CASSQRRDQETQYF.